What follows are 10 T cell receptor beta chains derived from one specimen sequenced in a study of response to subunit inactivated influenza vaccine. TCRdb passed the RT-PCR reads through MiXCR, listing each CDR3 protein once. The repertoire holds 500,000 to 600,000 distinct CDR3 sequences, with about 15% as singletons. Source: CD4+ T cells sorted from PBMCs, taken around 25 months after vaccination. Source of these receptors: a man between 50 and 75 years old who received an inactivated influenza vaccine.

The chain uses TRBV4-3 and TRBJ1-1; D gene ambiguous. The V gene's germline CDR1 is LGHNA and CDR2 YSLEER. V was cut by 0 bases and J by 1 base, with 9 bases left in between. The CDR3 has 15 residues. The CDR3 coding sequence is TGCGCCAGCAGCCAAGAACTCGGCAGGAACACTGAAGCTTTCTTT. Its protein product is CASSQELGRNTEAFF.

This clonotype appeared a few times. The chain uses TRBV18 and TRBJ1-5, with D perhaps matching TRBD1 (5 bases). Trimming took off 2 bases at V and 3 bases at J, with 11 bases between the two ends. The CDR3 runs to 15 residues. CDR1 and CDR2 from the germline V gene are KGHSH and LQKENI. The CDR3 DNA reads as TGTGCCAGCTCACCAGGCAGGGACCACAATCAGCCCCAGCATTTT. This gives the protein CASSPGRDHNQPQHF.

The rearrangement links TRBV20-1 to TRBJ2-1; no firm D call. V lost 6 bases, J lost 3 bases, and 12 bases lay in between. Per germline, CDR1 DFQATT and CDR2 SNEGSKA (reference sequence). This CDR3 has 13 residues. CDR3 DNA: TGCAGTGCCAGCCTTGAGGACTACAATGAGCAGTTCTTC. This codes for CSASLEDYNEQFF.

This clonotype came up a few times. The CDR3 DNA sequence: TGTGCCAGCAGCCATGGGGGACAGGGAGACACAGATACGCAGTATTTT. Its translation is CASSHGGQGDTDTQYF. V is TRBV6-1 and J is TRBJ2-3, with 9 bases matching TRBD1. Germline trimming cut 6 bases from V and 2 bases from J; bases unmatched to any gene: 9. The germline V gene has CDR1 MNHNS and CDR2 SASEGT. This CDR3 is built from 16 residues.

This clonotype appeared many times. V and J are TRBV12-3 or TRBV12-4 and TRBJ2-1, with D tentatively TRBD1 (6 bases). V was shortened by 3 bases and J by 6 bases, with 9 bases between the two germline ends. This CDR3 is 13 amino acids long. The chain's CDR3 is CASSFGGPNEQFF. In DNA, the CDR3 is TGTGCCAGCAGTTTTGGGGGCCCCAATGAGCAGTTCTTC.

This sequence joins TRBV12-3 or TRBV12-4 and TRBJ2-3; perhaps TRBD1 as D (6 bases). V lost 1 base, J lost 5 bases, and 10 bases lay in between. CDR3 length: 14 residues. CDR3 nucleotide sequence: TGTGCCAGCAGTTTAGGGGGGCGCATAGATACGCAGTATTTT. Translated: CASSLGGRIDTQYF.

This clonotype was seen a few times. The chain links TRBV7-6 to TRBJ2-2; D remains unclear. The CDR3 has 16 residues. CDR1 and CDR2 from the germline V gene are SGHVS and FNYEAQ. The V end lost 1 base, the J end lost 3 bases, and 12 bases lay between the germline ends. The chain's CDR3 is CASSLVPGRDTGELFF. For the CDR3, the DNA is TGTGCCAGCAGCTTAGTTCCGGGTCGGGACACCGGGGAGCTGTTTTTT.

The J gene is TRBJ1-2, the V gene TRBV29-1, with D uncertain. This CDR3 spans 13 amino acids. The germline V gene has CDR1 SQVTM and CDR2 ANQGSEA. V gave up 4 bases and J gave up 5 bases, with 14 bases separating them. The CDR3 here is CSVGAPLSYGYTF. DNA of the CDR3: TGCAGCGTTGGAGCCCCGCTGAGTTATGGCTACACCTTC.

This clonotype was detected a few times. This sequence joins TRBV4-1 and TRBJ1-6; 9 bases map to TRBD1. The CDR3 covers 15 residues. Germline lookup yields CDR1 MGHRA and CDR2 YSYEKL. Germline trimming cut 1 base from V and 8 bases from J; bases unmatched to any gene: 3. The CDR3 DNA reads TGCGCCAGCAGCCAAGGGACAGGGGATTATTCACCCCTCCACTTT. This encodes CASSQGTGDYSPLHF.

In its sample, this clonotype was seen a few times. The chain uses TRBV9 and TRBJ2-3; D is undetermined. Germline V gene data show CDR1 as SGDLS and CDR2 as YYNGEE. This CDR3 is built from 16 residues. V lost 2 bases to trimming and J lost 1 base, with 14 bases between them. The chain's CDR3 is CASSVELTKGTDTQYF. The CDR3 region has the DNA TGTGCCAGCAGCGTGGAACTTACAAAGGGCACAGATACGCAGTATTTT. The complete variable domain, with remaining parts taken from reference TRBV9 and TRBJ2-3, reads DSGVTQTPKHLITATGQRVTLRCSPRSGDLSVYWYQQSLDQGLQFLIQYYNGEERAKGNILERFSAQQFPDLHSELNLSSLELGDSALYFCASSVELTKGTDTQYFGPGTRLTVL.